Shown below are 22 T cell receptor beta chains from a single sample sequenced in a study of cytomegalovirus exposure and HLA in healthy donors. The PCR was carried out with 60 Vbeta primers and 13 Jbeta primers. Method: immunoSEQ multiplex PCR; TCRdb's copy keeps in-frame clones and lacks some. This sample carries about 110,000 clones, 74% of them seen once, and the ten largest clones take about 2.6%. The sample taken for sequencing was PBMCs. The origin of the receptors is a man aged 50-59 years in good health and CMV-seropositive.

This clone came up once. The chain is built from TRBV5-1 and TRBJ2-2; 9 bases are a match to TRBD2. Germline CDR1 SGHRS, CDR2 YFSETQ. CDR3 size: 16 residues. V lost 4 bases to trimming and J lost 4 bases; unmatched junction nucleotides: 8. The CDR3 loop reads CASSPLTSGGTGELFF. As DNA, the CDR3 is TGCGCCAGCAGCCCCCTGACTAGCGGAGGCACCGGGGAGCTGTTTTTT.

The chain combines TRBV19 with TRBJ2-5; D is undetermined. CDR1 and CDR2 (germline): LNHDA, SQIVND (reference sequence). Trimming left V 1 base short and J 3 bases short, with 6 bases between. The CDR3 is 13 residues long. CDR3 residues: CASSIGREETQYF. CDR3 sequence (DNA): TGTGCCAGTAGTATAGGCCGGGAAGAGACCCAGTACTTC. The full variable domain, in which reference TRBV19 and TRBJ2-5 provide the parts outside the CDR3, is DGGITQSPKYLFRKEGQNVTLSCEQNLNHDAMYWYRQDPGQGLRLIYYSQIVNDFQKGDIAEGYSVSREKKESFPLTVTSAQKNPTAFYLCASSIGREETQYFGPGTRLLVL.

J is TRBJ2-5 and V is TRBV6-5; 8 bases are shared with TRBD2. The J call is doubtful: the DNA matches TRBJ2-7 better. The CDR3 runs to 15 residues. CDR1 and CDR2 from the germline V gene are MNHEY and SVGAGI. The CDR3 coding sequence is TGTGCCAGCAGTCGGGGATTAGCGGGGTCGAACGAGCAGTACTTC. Translation: CASSRGLAGSNEQYF.

The V and J genes are TRBV27 and TRBJ2-7; 13 nucleotides agree with TRBD2. Germline V gene lookup returns CDR1 MNHEY and CDR2 SMNVEV (reference sequence). The CDR3 runs 15 residues. V lost 5 bases to trimming and J lost 5 bases; unmatched junction nucleotides: 6. In nucleotides, the CDR3 is TGTGCCAGCAGTCTCCGGGGGACTAGCGGGGACGAGCAGTACTTC. Translated: CASSLRGTSGDEQYF.

V usage is TRBV9 and J usage is TRBJ2-7, with TRBD2 as a possible D gene (7 bases). This CDR3 has 15 residues. The germline V gene has CDR1 SGDLS and CDR2 YYNGEE. V was shortened by 4 bases and J by 6 bases, with 20 bases between the two germline ends. CDR3: CASSPLRGGVGEQYF. In nucleotides, the CDR3 is TGTGCCAGCAGCCCACTAAGGGGGGGGGTAGGCGAGCAGTACTTC. Filled out from reference TRBV9 and TRBJ2-7, the complete variable domain reads DSGVTQTPKHLITATGQRVTLRCSPRSGDLSVYWYQQSLDQGLQFLIQYYNGEERAKGNILERFSAQQFPDLHSELNLSSLELGDSALYFCASSPLRGGVGEQYFGPGTRLTVT.

The sample holds a few counts of this clone. The chain joins TRBV10-3 to TRBJ1-2, with D possibly matching TRBD1 (6 bases). The CDR3 covers 12 residues. Trimming stripped 2 bases from V and 7 bases from J, with 8 bases between. Germline V lookup: CDR1 ENHRY, CDR2 SYGVKD. The CDR3 bases are TGTGCCATCAGTGAGGGACAGTTTGGCTACACCTTC. The encoded protein is CAISEGQFGYTF.

The rearrangement links TRBV19 to TRBJ2-1, with TRBD2 matching 8 bases. Germline V CDR1 and CDR2: LNHDA, SQIVND (reference sequence). V lost 3 bases, J lost 8 bases, and 12 bases stayed unmatched. CDR3 size: 16 residues. The CDR3 is CASSIGGRPTRDEQFF. Here the CDR3 DNA reads TGTGCCAGTAGTATTGGCGGGAGGCCCACTAGGGATGAGCAGTTCTTC.

This chain connects TRBV11-2 to TRBJ2-5, with a tentative D call TRBD1 (6 bases). The J call could be wrong; TRBJ2-7 is a better fit for the DNA end. Germline V gene sequence: CDR1 SGHAT, CDR2 FQNNGV. This CDR3 region has 14 residues. CDR3 sequence reads: CASTFSPGAYEQYF. Written as DNA, the CDR3 is TGTGCCAGCACTTTTAGTCCAGGGGCCTACGAGCAGTACTTC.

This chain connects TRBV4-2 to TRBJ1-5; TRBD1 matches 8 bases. The germline V gene has CDR1 LGHNA and CDR2 YNFKEQ. Trimming took 0 bases from V and 2 from J; bases not matched to a gene: 0. CDR3 length equals 15 residues. Here the CDR3 reads CASSQEDRGNQPQHF. The CDR3 coding sequence is TGTGCCAGCAGCCAAGAGGACAGGGGCAATCAGCCCCAGCATTTT.

The gene calls are TRBV19 and TRBJ2-7; 7 positions match TRBD1. Looked up from germline, CDR1 is LNHDA and CDR2 is SQIVND (reference sequence). With 3 bases clipped from V and 2 bases from J, the junction kept 13 bases outside the gene matches. The CDR3 runs to 17 residues. The CDR3 region has the DNA TGTGCCAGTAGTATCTCCTTGAGGACAGGTTCGACCTACGAGCAGTACTTC. This sequence encodes CASSISLRTGSTYEQYF.

The chain links TRBV28 to TRBJ2-7; 8 bases align to TRBD2. Germline V gene data show CDR1 as MDHEN and CDR2 as SYDVKM. The CDR3 has 17 residues. With V trimmed by 5 bases and J by 7 bases, 19 bases remained unmatched. In DNA, the CDR3 is TGTGCCAGCAGTGATCCCTCGGGGGGGTGGGGATCGGGTGAGCAGTACTTC. Protein: CASSDPSGGWGSGEQYF.

The V gene is TRBV4-1, the J gene TRBJ1-3; maybe TRBD1 (6 bases). The V gene's germline CDR1 is MGHRA and CDR2 YSYEKL. The CDR3 totals 16 residues. The V end was cut by 1 base, the J end by 0 bases, with 10 bases between. The CDR3 DNA sequence: TGCGCCAGCAGCCAAGGGGACACAAGCTCTGGAAACACCATATATTTT. Protein sequence: CASSQGDTSSGNTIYF.

The chain couples TRBV27 to TRBJ2-1; 8 nucleotides line up with TRBD2. The trim removed 6 bases at V and 7 bases at J, leaving 14 bases unmatched. CDR1 MNHEY and CDR2 SMNVEV come from the germline V gene (reference sequence). The CDR3 consists of 16 residues. In DNA form, the CDR3 reads TGTGCCAGCAGCTCCCCCTACCGGGAGGGCCGGAATGAGCAGTTCTTC. This gives the protein CASSSPYREGRNEQFF.

This rearrangement joins TRBV5-1 to TRBJ1-4; 7 nucleotides align to TRBD1. CDR3 length equals 18 residues. With V trimmed by 4 bases and J by 3 bases, 15 bases remained unmatched. Germline V CDR1 and CDR2: SGHRS, YFSETQ. This CDR3 reads CASSPGQTQRRANEKLFF. In DNA form, the CDR3 reads TGCGCCAGCAGCCCGGGACAGACACAACGTAGAGCTAATGAAAAACTGTTTTTT.

J is TRBJ1-5 and V is TRBV27; the D gene is possibly TRBD1 (6 bases). This CDR3 spans 14 amino acids. Germline values: CDR1 MNHEY, CDR2 SMNVEV (reference sequence). Between the trimmed V and J ends, which lost 6 bases and 3 bases, there was a span of 12 bases. The chain's CDR3 is CASRGWDNNQPQHF. DNA of the CDR3: TGTGCCAGCAGGGGCTGGGACAACAATCAGCCCCAGCATTTT.

V usage is TRBV6-4 and J usage is TRBJ1-2; weak D call: TRBD1 (6 bases). Trimming cost V 5 bases and J 10 bases, with 14 bases left between them. The CDR3 length is 12 residues. Germline lookup yields CDR1 MRHNA and CDR2 SNTAGT. The CDR3 spells CASSTGNFDYTF. The CDR3 nucleotides read TGTGCCAGCAGTACAGGGAATTTCGACTACACCTTC.

The V call is TRBV9, the J call TRBJ2-3; TRBD2 matches at 7 bases. V lost 3 bases and J lost 3; bases outside the gene matches: 4. This CDR3 is built from 14 residues. The V gene's germline CDR1 is SGDLS and CDR2 YYNGEE. The CDR3 here is CASSGRGETDTQYF. The CDR3 nucleotides read TGTGCCAGCAGCGGACGGGGGGAAACAGATACGCAGTATTTT.

V gene TRBV2 combines with J gene TRBJ2-5, with TRBD1 identical over 7 bases. Trimming cost V 6 bases and J 4 bases; bases outside gene matches: 11. The germline CDR1 and CDR2 sequences are SNHLY and FYNNEI. The CDR3 extends over 15 amino acids. The CDR3: CASRGQVVSVETQYF. The CDR3 DNA reads TGTGCCAGCAGAGGACAGGTGGTCTCGGTAGAGACCCAGTACTTC. The whole variable domain, filled in from reference TRBV2 and TRBJ2-5, reads EPEVTQTPSHQVTQMGQEVILRCVPISNHLYFYWYRQILGQKVEFLVSFYNNEISEKSEIFDDQFSVERPDGSNFTLKIRSTKLEDSAMYFCASRGQVVSVETQYFGPGTRLLVL.

V usage is TRBV9 and J usage is TRBJ2-2; D possibly corresponds to TRBD2 (6 bases). Germline V gene lookup returns CDR1 SGDLS and CDR2 YYNGEE. Trimming shortened V by 1 base and J by 5 bases, and 15 bases separated the two germline ends. This CDR3 spans 16 amino acids. The CDR3 DNA sequence: TGTGCCAGCAGCGTAAGGGCTAGTGGAGGGACCGGGGAGCTGTTTTTT. Its protein is CASSVRASGGTGELFF.

This sequence joins TRBV5-6 and TRBJ1-6, with TRBD1 identical over 9 bases. V lost 3 bases, J lost 10 bases, and 11 bases stayed unmatched. The germline V gene has CDR1 SGHDT and CDR2 YYEEEE. This CDR3 is 16 amino acids long. CDR3 DNA: TGTGCCAGCAGCTCCAGGACAGGGGAGTATAGCTCACCCCTCCACTTT. It encodes CASSSRTGEYSSPLHF.

The rearrangement links TRBV4-2 to TRBJ2-1, with 8 bases lining up with TRBD2. The V segment lost 0 bases and the J segment 8 bases; nucleotides outside the gene matches: 6. Looked up from germline, CDR1 is LGHNA and CDR2 is YNFKEQ. The CDR3 length is 15 residues. CDR3 coding DNA: TGTGCCAGCAGCCAAGAACCGGGAGGGCCAGATGAGCAGTTCTTC. Protein: CASSQEPGGPDEQFF.

V usage is TRBV11-1 and J usage is TRBJ2-1; no reliable D call. CDR1 is SGHAT and CDR2 is FQDESV in the germline V gene (reference sequence). Trimming took off 5 bases at V and 6 bases at J, with 14 bases between the two ends. This CDR3 comprises 14 residues. CDR3 region: CASSPRRRTNEQFF. Written as DNA, the CDR3 is TGTGCCAGCAGCCCCCGGAGACGTACCAATGAGCAGTTCTTC.